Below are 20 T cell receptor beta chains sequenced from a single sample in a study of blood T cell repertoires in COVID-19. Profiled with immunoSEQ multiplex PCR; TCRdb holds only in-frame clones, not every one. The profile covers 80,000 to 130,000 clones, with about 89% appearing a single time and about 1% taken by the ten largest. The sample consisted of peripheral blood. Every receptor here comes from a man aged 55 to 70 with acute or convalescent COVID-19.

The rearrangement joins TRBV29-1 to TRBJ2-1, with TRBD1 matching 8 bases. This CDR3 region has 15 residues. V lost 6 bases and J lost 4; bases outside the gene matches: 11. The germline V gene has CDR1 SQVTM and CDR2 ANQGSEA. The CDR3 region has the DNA TGCAGCGTCATCGTCCGACAGGGGCCTTACAATGAGCAGTTCTTC. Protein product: CSVIVRQGPYNEQFF.

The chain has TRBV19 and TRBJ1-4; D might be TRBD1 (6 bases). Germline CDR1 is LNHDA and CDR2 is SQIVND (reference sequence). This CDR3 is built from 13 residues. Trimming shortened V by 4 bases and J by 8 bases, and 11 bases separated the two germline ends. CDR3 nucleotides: TGTGCCAGTAGTAGGGGCAGGGGAGAAAAACTGTTTTTT. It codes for CASSRGRGEKLFF.

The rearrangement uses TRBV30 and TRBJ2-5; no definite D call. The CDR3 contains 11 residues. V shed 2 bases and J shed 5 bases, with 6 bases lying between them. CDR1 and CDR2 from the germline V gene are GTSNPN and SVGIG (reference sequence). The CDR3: CAWSSRETQYF. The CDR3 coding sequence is TGTGCCTGGAGTTCACGGGAGACCCAGTACTTC.

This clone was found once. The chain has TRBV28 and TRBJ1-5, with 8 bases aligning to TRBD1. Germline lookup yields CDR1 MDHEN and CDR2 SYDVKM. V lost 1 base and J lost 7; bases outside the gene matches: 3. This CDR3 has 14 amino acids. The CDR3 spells CASSLSDRDQPQHF. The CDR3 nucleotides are TGTGCCAGCAGTTTATCGGACAGGGACCAGCCCCAGCATTTT.

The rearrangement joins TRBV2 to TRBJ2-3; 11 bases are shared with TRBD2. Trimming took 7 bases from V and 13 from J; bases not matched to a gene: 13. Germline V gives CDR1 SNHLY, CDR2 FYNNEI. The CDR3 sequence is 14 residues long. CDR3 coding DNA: TGTGCCAGCATCCCCCCACGGGTAGCGGGAGGGAAGTATTTT. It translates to CASIPPRVAGGKYF.

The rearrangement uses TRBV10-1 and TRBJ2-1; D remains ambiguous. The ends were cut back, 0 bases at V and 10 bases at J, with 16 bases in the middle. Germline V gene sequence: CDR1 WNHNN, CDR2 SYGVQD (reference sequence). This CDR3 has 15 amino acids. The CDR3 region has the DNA TGCGCCAGCAGTGAGTCTGGCTCCCCAAGTCGCGAGCAGTTCTTC. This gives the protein CASSESGSPSREQFF.

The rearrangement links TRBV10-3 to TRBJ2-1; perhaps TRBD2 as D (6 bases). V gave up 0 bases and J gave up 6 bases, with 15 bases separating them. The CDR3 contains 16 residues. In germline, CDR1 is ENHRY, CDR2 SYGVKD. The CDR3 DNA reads TGTGCCATCAGTGAGTCGGTCGGGGGTACTTCCAATGAGCAGTTCTTC. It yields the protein CAISESVGGTSNEQFF.

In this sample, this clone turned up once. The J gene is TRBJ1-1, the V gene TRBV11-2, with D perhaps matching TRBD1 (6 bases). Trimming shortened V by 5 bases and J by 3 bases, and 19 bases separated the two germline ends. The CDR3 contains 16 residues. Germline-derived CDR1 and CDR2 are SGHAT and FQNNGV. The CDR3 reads CASSPRRGGVDTEAFF. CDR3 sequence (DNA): TGTGCCAGCAGCCCCAGGAGGGGGGGGGTGGACACTGAAGCTTTCTTT.

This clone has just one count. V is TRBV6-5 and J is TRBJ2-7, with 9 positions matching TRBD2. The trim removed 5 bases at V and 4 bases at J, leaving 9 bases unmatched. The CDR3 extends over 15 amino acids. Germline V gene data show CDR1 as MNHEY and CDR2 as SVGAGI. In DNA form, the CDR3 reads TGTGCCAGCAGTCTACTAGCGGGTGCTGGGTACGAGCAGTACTTC. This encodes CASSLLAGAGYEQYF.

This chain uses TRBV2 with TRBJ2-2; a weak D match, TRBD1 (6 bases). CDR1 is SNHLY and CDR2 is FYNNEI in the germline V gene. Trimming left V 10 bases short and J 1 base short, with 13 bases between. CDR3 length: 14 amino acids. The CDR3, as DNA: TGTGCCACCCGGGACACCATGAACACCGGGGAGCTGTTTTTT. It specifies CATRDTMNTGELFF.

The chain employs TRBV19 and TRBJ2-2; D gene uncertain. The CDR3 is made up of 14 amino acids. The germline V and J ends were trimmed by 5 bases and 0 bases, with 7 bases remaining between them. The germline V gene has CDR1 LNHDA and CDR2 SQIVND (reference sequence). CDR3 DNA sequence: TGTGCCAGTAGTGTCAGGTCGAACACCGGGGAGCTGTTTTTT. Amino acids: CASSVRSNTGELFF.

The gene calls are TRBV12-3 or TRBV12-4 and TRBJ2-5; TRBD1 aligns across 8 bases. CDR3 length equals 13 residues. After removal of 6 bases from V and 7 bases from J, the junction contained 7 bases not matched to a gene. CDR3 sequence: CASSQGALGTQYF. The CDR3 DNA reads TGTGCCAGCAGCCAGGGGGCGTTGGGGACCCAGTACTTC.

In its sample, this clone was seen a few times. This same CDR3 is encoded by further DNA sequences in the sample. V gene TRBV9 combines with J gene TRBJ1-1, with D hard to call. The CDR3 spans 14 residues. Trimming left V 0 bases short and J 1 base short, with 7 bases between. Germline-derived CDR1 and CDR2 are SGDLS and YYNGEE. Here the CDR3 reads CASSVVAENTEAFF. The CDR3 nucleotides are TGTGCCAGCAGCGTAGTTGCAGAGAACACTGAAGCTTTCTTT.

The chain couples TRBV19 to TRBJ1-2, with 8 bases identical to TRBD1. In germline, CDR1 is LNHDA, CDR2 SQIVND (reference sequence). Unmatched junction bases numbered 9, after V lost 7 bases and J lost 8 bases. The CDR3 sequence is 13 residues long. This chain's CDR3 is CASNSGGAAGYTF. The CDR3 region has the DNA TGTGCCAGTAATTCAGGGGGCGCCGCCGGCTACACCTTC.

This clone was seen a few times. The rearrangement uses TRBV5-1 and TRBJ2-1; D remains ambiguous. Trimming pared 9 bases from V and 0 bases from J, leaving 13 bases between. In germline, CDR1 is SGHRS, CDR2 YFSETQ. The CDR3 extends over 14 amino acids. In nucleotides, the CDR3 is TGCGCCACCAGACCCCTGAGCTCCTACAATGAGCAGTTCTTC. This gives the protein CATRPLSSYNEQFF.

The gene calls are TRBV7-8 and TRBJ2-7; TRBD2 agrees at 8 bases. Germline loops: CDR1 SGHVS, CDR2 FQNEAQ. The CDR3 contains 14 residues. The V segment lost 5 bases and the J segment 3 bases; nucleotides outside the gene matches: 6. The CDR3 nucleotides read TGTGCCAGCAGCCCGGGGGGGGTACGCTACGAGCAGTACTTC. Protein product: CASSPGGVRYEQYF.

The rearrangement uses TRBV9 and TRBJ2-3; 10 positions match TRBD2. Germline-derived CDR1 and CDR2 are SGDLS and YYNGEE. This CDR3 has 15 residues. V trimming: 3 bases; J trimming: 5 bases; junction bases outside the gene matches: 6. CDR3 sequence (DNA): TGTGCCAGCAGCGGACCGGGACTAGCGCAAGATACGCAGTATTTT. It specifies CASSGPGLAQDTQYF.

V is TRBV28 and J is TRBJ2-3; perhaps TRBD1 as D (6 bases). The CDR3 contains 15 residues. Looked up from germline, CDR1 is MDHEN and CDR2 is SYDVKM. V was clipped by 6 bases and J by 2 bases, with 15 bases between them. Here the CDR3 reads CASSKTGPFTDTQYF. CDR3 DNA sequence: TGTGCCAGCAGCAAGACAGGTCCTTTCACAGATACGCAGTATTTT. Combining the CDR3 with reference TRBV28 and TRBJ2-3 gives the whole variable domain DVKVTQSSRYLVKRTGEKVFLECVQDMDHENMFWYRQDPGLGLRLIYFSYDVKMKEKGDIPEGYSVSREKKERFSLILESASTNQTSMYLCASSKTGPFTDTQYFGPGTRLTVL.

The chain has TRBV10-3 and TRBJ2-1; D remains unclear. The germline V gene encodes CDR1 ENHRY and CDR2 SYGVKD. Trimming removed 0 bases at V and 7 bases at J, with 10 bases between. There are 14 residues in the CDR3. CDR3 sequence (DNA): TGTGCCATCAGTGAGTCACTTGGGCAGAATGAGCAGTTCTTC. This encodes CAISESLGQNEQFF.

CDR3: CASSFGTGKNQPQHF. The CDR3 DNA reads as TGTGCCAGCAGTTTTGGGACAGGGAAAAATCAGCCCCAGCATTTT. The chain combines TRBV28 with TRBJ1-5; 9 positions match TRBD1. Germline lookup yields CDR1 MDHEN and CDR2 SYDVKM. V shed 3 bases and J 4 bases; nucleotides not matched to a gene: 4. The CDR3 is 15 residues long.